This T cell receptor (beta chain) comes out of a study of cytomegalovirus exposure and HLA in healthy donors. Study-level information: From about 180 million T cells, an earlier analysis saw roughly 100 million unique TCR beta sequences. Among the approximately 430 donors who were genotyped, about 86% fell in the genetic ancestry cluster that is associated with self-reported Caucasian donors. Points from the study as a whole: The study designated around 150 TCR beta chains cytomegalovirus-associated. Reportedly, cytomegalovirus status was diagnosed with high sensitivity and specificity.

This clone was detected only a few times. Antigen unknown. V lost 4 bases and J 2 bases, leaving 12 bases between the germline ends. The V gene's germline CDR1 is MGHDK and CDR2 SYGVNS. The CDR3 has 15 amino acids. PCR amplification relied on 60 Vbeta primers (plus 13 Jbeta primers). Sequenced by immunoSEQ multiplex PCR; TCRdb stores in-frame clones only, minus some. This table has about 130,000 clones, around 81% appearing once. The TCR originated in a woman in her forties or fifties in good health and CMV-seronegative. V is TRBV25-1 and J is TRBJ1-5, with D possibly being TRBD1 (6 bases). The sequencing input was PBMCs. DNA of the CDR3: TGTGCCAGCAGTGCTACAGGGTCGGGCAATCAGCCCCAGCATTTT. Its protein is CASSATGSGNQPQHF.